Each of the 28 T cell receptor beta chains below was sequenced from the same sample in a study of beta chain features in type 1 diabetes. Investigators reverse transcribed all isolated RNA, so they sequenced expressed TCRB transcripts. TCRdb's table, derived via immunoSEQ multiplex PCR, lists solely in-frame clones and lacks some. The sample includes under 800,000 clones, 15% seen only once; the top ten take roughly 0.098%. Input material: naive CD4+ T cells from blood. These receptors all come from a man between 18 and 29 years old in good health.

This clone appeared a few times. Other DNA sequences in the same sample also yield this CDR3. V gene TRBV7-3 combines with J gene TRBJ2-7, with TRBD1 identical over 9 bases. The germline CDR1 and CDR2 sequences are SGHTA and FQGTGA. The CDR3 is 15 amino acids. Unmatched junction bases numbered 2, after V lost 0 bases and J lost 2 bases. As DNA, the CDR3 is TGTGCCAGCAGCTTAACGGGGACAGGGACCTACGAGCAGTACTTC. Translating gives CASSLTGTGTYEQYF.

This clone was seen only a few times. The rearrangement links TRBV29-1 to TRBJ1-1, with 8 bases that match TRBD1. The CDR3 extends over 13 amino acids. The J segment lost 4 bases and the V segment lost 7 bases, leaving 8 bases of the junction unmatched. Germline V gene sequence: CDR1 SQVTM, CDR2 ANQGSEA. CDR3 in DNA: TGCAGCGCCCGGACAGGGTGGATCACTGAAGCTTTCTTT. Its protein is CSARTGWITEAFF.

This clone has more than one count but fewer than ten. The chain is built from TRBV5-1 and TRBJ1-2, with no clear D. Between the trimmed V and J ends, which lost 2 bases and 3 bases, there was a span of 8 bases. Looked up from germline, CDR1 is SGHRS and CDR2 is YFSETQ. This CDR3 is 13 amino acids long. The CDR3 spells CASSFTVDYGYTF. In nucleotides, the CDR3 is TGCGCCAGCAGCTTCACGGTTGACTATGGCTACACCTTC.

The rearrangement links TRBV14 to TRBJ1-2; D is ambiguous. Germline CDR1 SGHDN, CDR2 FVKESK. The CDR3 sequence is 18 residues long. V lost 10 bases and J 4 bases, leaving 31 bases between the germline ends. DNA for the CDR3: TGTGCCACCTCAACTCATCCGGTCGGGGAGCGAAGGTTCTATGGCTACACCTTC. It codes for CATSTHPVGERRFYGYTF.

The chain is built from TRBV19 and TRBJ2-7; 11 bases fit TRBD2. V shed 5 bases and J 0 bases; nucleotides not matched to a gene: 6. From germline, CDR1 is LNHDA and CDR2 SQIVND (reference sequence). CDR3 size: 16 residues. CDR3 protein: CASSPRLAGSSYEQYF. CDR3 DNA: TGTGCCAGTAGTCCAAGACTAGCGGGGAGCTCCTACGAGCAGTACTTC.

This clone occurred a few times. The chain has TRBV28 and TRBJ2-3; 10 nucleotides match TRBD2. The CDR3 has 16 residues. J gave up 7 bases and V 1 base, and 8 bases lay outside the gene matches. Germline values: CDR1 MDHEN, CDR2 SYDVKM. The chain's CDR3 is CASSLSLAGARYTQYF. As DNA, the CDR3 is TGTGCCAGCAGTTTATCTCTAGCGGGGGCACGCTATACGCAGTATTTT. The whole variable domain, remainder taken from reference TRBV28 and TRBJ2-3, is DVKVTQSSRYLVKRTGEKVFLECVQDMDHENMFWYRQDPGLGLRLIYFSYDVKMKEKGDIPEGYSVSREKKERFSLILESASTNQTSMYLCASSLSLAGARYTQYFGPGTRLTVL.

This sequence joins TRBV27 and TRBJ2-2; tentatively, D is TRBD2 (7 bases). CDR1 is MNHEY and CDR2 is SMNVEV in the germline V gene (reference sequence). The CDR3 contains 15 residues. With 5 bases removed from V and 1 base from J, the gap between germline ends came to 11 bases. Here the CDR3 reads CASSHREGNTGELFF. CDR3 nucleotides: TGTGCCAGCAGTCACAGGGAGGGGAACACCGGGGAGCTGTTTTTT.

The chain couples TRBV9 to TRBJ2-1; 10 positions agree with TRBD2. The germline V gene has CDR1 SGDLS and CDR2 YYNGEE. This CDR3 contains 16 residues. Trimming removed 0 bases from V and 7 bases from J; junction bases left unmatched: 7. The DNA for the CDR3 is TGTGCCAGCAGCGTAGCTAGTAGCGGGAGGTGGAATGAGCAGTTCTTC. Encoded protein: CASSVASSGRWNEQFF.

This clone has a single count. The CDR3 is CAISDNSGANVLTF. The CDR3 DNA is TGTGCCATCAGTGATAACTCTGGGGCCAACGTCCTGACTTTC. The V gene is TRBV10-3, the J gene TRBJ2-6, with D hard to call. Per the germline V gene, CDR1 is ENHRY and CDR2 is SYGVKD. V lost 3 bases to trimming and J lost 0 bases, with 3 bases between them. This CDR3 spans 14 amino acids.

The rearrangement joins TRBV9 to TRBJ2-1, with D tentatively TRBD1 or TRBD2 (5 bases each). The germline V and J ends were trimmed by 6 bases and 7 bases, with 20 bases remaining between them. The CDR3 is 15 amino acids. Germline lookup yields CDR1 SGDLS and CDR2 YYNGEE. The DNA for the CDR3 is TGTGCCAGCACCCACGGACGGGGCCGGTTGAATGAGCAGTTCTTC. Translated: CASTHGRGRLNEQFF.

Only a few counts were recorded for this clone. V is TRBV4-1 and J is TRBJ2-7; no reliable D call. This CDR3 is built from 16 residues. V lost 1 base to trimming and J lost 0 bases, with 13 bases between them. In germline, CDR1 is MGHRA, CDR2 YSYEKL. In DNA form, the CDR3 reads TGCGCCAGCAGCCAAGCTAGAGCAGGCCGCTCCTACGAGCAGTACTTC. Protein: CASSQARAGRSYEQYF.

This chain uses TRBV18 with TRBJ2-1, with unresolved D. V gave up 3 bases and J gave up 5 bases, with 14 bases separating them. Germline V gives CDR1 KGHSH, CDR2 LQKENI. The CDR3 length is 15 residues. The CDR3 region is CASSPTLLSHNEQFF. The CDR3 region has the DNA TGTGCCAGCTCACCGACCCTGTTGAGCCACAATGAGCAGTTCTTC.

V and J are TRBV29-1 and TRBJ1-5, with D unresolved. V gave up 4 bases and J gave up 1 base, with 5 bases separating them. Germline CDR1 reads SQVTM; CDR2 reads ANQGSEA. The CDR3 extends over 12 amino acids. CDR3: CSVAHSNQPQHF. CDR3 nucleotide sequence: TGCAGCGTTGCCCACAGCAATCAGCCCCAGCATTTT.

This chain connects TRBV15 to TRBJ1-1, with D possibly matching TRBD1 (6 bases). Germline-derived CDR1 and CDR2 are LNHNV and YYDKDF (reference sequence). CDR3 length: 12 residues. The V and J ends lost 2 bases and 8 bases respectively, with 9 bases between them. The CDR3: CATSRPDREAFF. In DNA, the CDR3 is TGTGCCACCAGCAGACCCGACAGGGAAGCTTTCTTT. Looking up the rest from reference TRBV15 and TRBJ1-1 gives the full variable domain: DAMVIQNPRYQVTQFGKPVTLSCSQTLNHNVMYWYQQKSSQAPKLLFHYYDKDFNNEADTPDNFQSRRPNTSFCFLDIRSPGLGDTAMYLCATSRPDREAFFGQGTRLTVV.

The chain carries TRBV4-3 and TRBJ2-3; 8 bases line up with TRBD1. Germline trimming cut 4 bases from V and 5 bases from J; bases unmatched to any gene: 11. Germline CDR1 LGHNA, CDR2 YSLEER. There are 16 residues in the CDR3. The CDR3 region is CASSRGQGWVKDTQYF. The CDR3 DNA is TGCGCCAGCAGCCGAGGACAGGGTTGGGTCAAAGATACGCAGTATTTT.

The chain couples TRBV4-3 to TRBJ2-7; 7 bases are a match to TRBD2. V trimming: 3 bases; J trimming: 2 bases; junction bases outside the gene matches: 7. The CDR3 length is 15 residues. Germline-derived CDR1 and CDR2 are LGHNA and YSLEER. The CDR3 nucleotides are TGCGCCAGCAGCCAGTGGGTGGGAGGGACCTACGAGCAGTACTTC. Translated, it gives CASSQWVGGTYEQYF.

This chain links TRBV28 with TRBJ2-4, with TRBD2 identical over 7 bases. The V segment lost 3 bases and the J segment 8 bases; nucleotides outside the gene matches: 7. There are 14 residues in the CDR3. CDR1 MDHEN and CDR2 SYDVKM come from the germline V gene. CDR3 DNA sequence: TGTGCCAGCAGTTTTCGAGCGGGAATCGACATTCAGTACTTC. This gives the protein CASSFRAGIDIQYF.

The chain recombines TRBV5-1 with TRBJ1-2; no clear D. CDR3 length: 14 residues. The V end was cut by 4 bases, the J end by 2 bases, with 12 bases between. Germline V gene data show CDR1 as SGHRS and CDR2 as YFSETQ. The CDR3 sequence is CASSLSVGNYGYTF. The CDR3 nucleotides read TGCGCCAGCAGCCTGTCTGTCGGAAACTATGGCTACACCTTC.

The rearrangement joins TRBV10-3 to TRBJ2-5, with D perhaps matching TRBD1 (6 bases). V gave up 8 bases and J gave up 4 bases, with 17 bases separating them. Germline CDR1 is ENHRY and CDR2 is SYGVKD. The CDR3 length is 14 residues. CDR3 coding DNA: TGTGCCATCGGGGTAGGGGCCAGGGGAGAGACCCAGTACTTC. Protein product: CAIGVGARGETQYF.

This clone was seen a handful of times. The gene calls are TRBV29-1 and TRBJ1-5, with TRBD1 matching 8 bases. This CDR3 is 13 amino acids long. J lost 8 bases, V lost 7 bases, and 10 bases had no gene match. CDR1 and CDR2 from the germline V gene are SQVTM and ANQGSEA. CDR3 nucleotide sequence: TGCAGCGCCAGGGGGCTCAGAGGGGAGCCCCAGCATTTT. Translated: CSARGLRGEPQHF. Together with reference TRBV29-1 and TRBJ1-5, the CDR3 gives the full variable domain: SAVISQKPSRDICQRGTSLTIQCQVDSQVTMMFWYRQQPGQSLTLIATANQGSEATYESGFVIDKFPISRPNLTFSTLTVSNMSPEDSSIYLCSARGLRGEPQHFGDGTRLSIL.

V gene TRBV28 combines with J gene TRBJ1-5; D uncertain. Trimming removed 5 bases from V and 9 bases from J, with 8 bases in between. From germline, CDR1 is MDHEN and CDR2 SYDVKM. This CDR3 contains 11 residues. CDR3 region: CASSGEGPQHF. The CDR3 DNA reads as TGTGCCAGCAGTGGCGAAGGGCCCCAGCATTTT. The full variable domain, rest sourced from reference TRBV28 and TRBJ1-5, is DVKVTQSSRYLVKRTGEKVFLECVQDMDHENMFWYRQDPGLGLRLIYFSYDVKMKEKGDIPEGYSVSREKKERFSLILESASTNQTSMYLCASSGEGPQHFGDGTRLSIL.

The genes are TRBV20-1 and TRBJ2-5; D might be TRBD1 (5 bases). The CDR3 is 10 amino acids. Deletions cut 3 bases from V and 7 bases from J, with 6 bases between. Per germline, CDR1 DFQATT and CDR2 SNEGSKA (reference sequence). The CDR3 protein is CSASQGTQYF. The CDR3 DNA is TGCAGTGCTAGTCAGGGGACCCAGTACTTC.

The V and J genes are TRBV19 and TRBJ2-7; 7 nucleotides match TRBD2. There are 15 residues in the CDR3. CDR1 LNHDA and CDR2 SQIVND come from the germline V gene (reference sequence). Trimming at V came to 5 bases and at J to 4 bases, leaving 11 bases not matched to a gene. Here the CDR3 DNA reads TGTGCCAGTAGTCGCCGAGAGGGAGGGCCATACGAGCAGTACTTC. Translating gives CASSRREGGPYEQYF. The full variable domain, rest sourced from reference TRBV19 and TRBJ2-7, is DGGITQSPKYLFRKEGQNVTLSCEQNLNHDAMYWYRQDPGQGLRLIYYSQIVNDFQKGDIAEGYSVSREKKESFPLTVTSAQKNPTAFYLCASSRREGGPYEQYFGPGTRLTVT.

In this sample, this clone turned up a few times. J is TRBJ2-1 and V is TRBV19, with D maybe TRBD2 (6 bases). Trimming cost V 1 base and J 10 bases, with 11 bases left between them. This CDR3 has 13 residues. Germline CDR1 and CDR2: LNHDA and SQIVND (reference sequence). In DNA form, the CDR3 reads TGTGCCAGTAGTATAGTAGGAGGGCTCGAGCAGTTCTTC. Translated: CASSIVGGLEQFF.

The chain uses TRBV6-6 and TRBJ2-7; D uncertain. The CDR3 loop spans 11 amino acids. Germline loops: CDR1 MNHNY, CDR2 SVGAGI (reference sequence). The V end was cut by 2 bases, the J end by 11 bases, with 10 bases between. CDR3 region: CASSYVEVEYF. The CDR3 DNA is TGTGCCAGCAGTTACGTAGAGGTTGAGTACTTC.

This clone was seen a few times. The chain links TRBV4-1 to TRBJ1-5; D unresolved. CDR3 length: 14 residues. The germline V and J ends were trimmed by 3 bases and 11 bases, with 17 bases remaining between them. From germline, CDR1 is MGHRA and CDR2 YSYEKL. This CDR3 is CASSHPPAGVAQHF. CDR3 nucleotide sequence: TGCGCCAGCAGCCATCCTCCGGCCGGGGTGGCCCAGCATTTT.

Of note for this clone: The sample contains more than one DNA sequence encoding this CDR3. This chain uses TRBV30 with TRBJ1-6, with 7 bases aligning to TRBD1. CDR3 length: 13 amino acids. With V trimmed by 1 base and J by 9 bases, 3 bases remained unmatched. CDR1 is GTSNPN and CDR2 is SVGIG in the germline V gene (reference sequence). The CDR3 DNA is TGTGCCTGGAGTGGACAGGGTTCTTCACCCCTCCACTTT. Its translation is CAWSGQGSSPLHF. Full variable domain (rest looked up from reference TRBV30 and TRBJ1-6): SQTIHQWPATLVQPVGSPLSLECTVEGTSNPNLYWYRQAAGRGLQLLFYSVGIGQISSEVPQNLSASRPQDRQFILSSKKLLLSDSGFYLCAWSGQGSSPLHFGNGTRLTVT.

The J gene is TRBJ2-1, the V gene TRBV12-5; TRBD1 matches 8 bases. There are 17 residues in the CDR3. The germline V gene encodes CDR1 LGHNT and CDR2 FRNRAP. J was trimmed by 7 bases and V by 0 bases; bases with no gene match: 11. CDR3 in amino acids: CASGLVIGQGASNEQFF. For the CDR3, the DNA is TGTGCTAGTGGTTTGGTAATCGGGCAGGGGGCTAGTAATGAGCAGTTCTTC.